This T cell receptor beta chain was sequenced in a study of blood T cell repertoires in COVID-19. Germline CDR1 reads SSHAT; CDR2 reads FNYEAQ (reference sequence). The CDR3 covers 15 residues. Measured with immunoSEQ multiplex PCR; TCRdb has only the in-frame clones, and not every one. The table records 250,000 or so clones, approximately 85% of them present only once. With respect to this clone: Compared with germline, one end of the junction differs, possibly owing to a read error.

The chain is built from TRBV7-7 and TRBJ2-5, with TRBD2 matching 12 bases. The receptor's source is a woman aged 45-59 years who had recovered from COVID-19. The specimen sequenced was PBMCs or T cells enriched from blood (not recorded which). The CDR3 nucleotides are TGTGCTAGCAGCCCCGGACTAGCGGGGAAAGAGACCCAGTACTTC. Amino acids: CASSPGLAGKETQYF.